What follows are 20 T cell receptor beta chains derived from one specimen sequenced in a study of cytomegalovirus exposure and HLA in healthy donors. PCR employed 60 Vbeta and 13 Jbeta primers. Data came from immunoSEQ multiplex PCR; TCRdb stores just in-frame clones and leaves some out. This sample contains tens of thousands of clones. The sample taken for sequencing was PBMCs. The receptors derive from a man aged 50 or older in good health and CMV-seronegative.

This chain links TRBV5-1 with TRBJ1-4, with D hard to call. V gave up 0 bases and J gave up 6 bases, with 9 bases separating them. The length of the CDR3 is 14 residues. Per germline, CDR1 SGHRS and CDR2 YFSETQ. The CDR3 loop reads CASSLGHRDEKLFF. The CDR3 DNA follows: TGCGCCAGCAGCTTGGGACATAGAGATGAAAAACTGTTTTTT.

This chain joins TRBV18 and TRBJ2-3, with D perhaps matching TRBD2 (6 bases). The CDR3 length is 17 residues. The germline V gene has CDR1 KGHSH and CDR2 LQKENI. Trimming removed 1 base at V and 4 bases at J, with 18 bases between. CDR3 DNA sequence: TGTGCCAGCTCACCACTCAGAGGTGGCGGGGCGTCAGATACGCAGTATTTT. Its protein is CASSPLRGGGASDTQYF.

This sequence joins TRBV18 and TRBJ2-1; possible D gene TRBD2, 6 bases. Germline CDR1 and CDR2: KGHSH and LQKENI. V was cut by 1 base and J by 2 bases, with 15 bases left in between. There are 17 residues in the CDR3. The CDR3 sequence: CASSPRGTLITYNEQFF. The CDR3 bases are TGTGCCAGCTCACCACGAGGGACTCTCATAACCTACAATGAGCAGTTCTTC.

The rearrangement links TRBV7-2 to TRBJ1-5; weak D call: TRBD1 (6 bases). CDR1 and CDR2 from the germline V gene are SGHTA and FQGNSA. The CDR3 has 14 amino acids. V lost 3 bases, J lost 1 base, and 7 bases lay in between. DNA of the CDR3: TGTGCCAGCAGCTTGAGGGGGAGCAATCAGCCCCAGCATTTT. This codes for CASSLRGSNQPQHF. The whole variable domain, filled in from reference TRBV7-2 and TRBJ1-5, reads GAGVSQSPSNKVTEKGKDVELRCDPISGHTALYWYRQSLGQGLEFLIYFQGNSAPDKSGLPSDRFSAERTGGSVSTLTIQRTQQEDSAVYLCASSLRGSNQPQHFGDGTRLSIL.

The CDR3 spells CAWSGGVGYTF. In DNA form, the CDR3 reads TGTGCCTGGAGTGGCGGCGTGGGCTACACCTTC. The chain links TRBV30 to TRBJ1-2; D remains ambiguous. Germline CDR1 reads GTSNPN; CDR2 reads SVGIG (reference sequence). Trimming pared 1 base from V and 8 bases from J, leaving 8 bases between. The CDR3 is 11 amino acids.

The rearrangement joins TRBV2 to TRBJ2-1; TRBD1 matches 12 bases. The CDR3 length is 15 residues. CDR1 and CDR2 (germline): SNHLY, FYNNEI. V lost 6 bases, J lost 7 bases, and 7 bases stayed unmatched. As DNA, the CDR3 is TGTGCCAGCAGGCCCGGGACAGGGGGCACGAATGAGCAGTTCTTC. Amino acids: CASRPGTGGTNEQFF.

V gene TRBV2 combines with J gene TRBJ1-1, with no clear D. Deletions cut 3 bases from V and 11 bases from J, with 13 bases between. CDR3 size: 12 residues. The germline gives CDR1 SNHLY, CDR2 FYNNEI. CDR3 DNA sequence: TGTGCCAGCAGTGACCGCCCCGGGTGGGCTTTCTTT. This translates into CASSDRPGWAFF.

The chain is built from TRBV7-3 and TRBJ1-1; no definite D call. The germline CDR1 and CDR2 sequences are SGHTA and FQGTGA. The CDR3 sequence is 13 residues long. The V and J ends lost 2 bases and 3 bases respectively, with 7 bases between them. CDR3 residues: CASSLGPDTEAFF. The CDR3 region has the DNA TGTGCCAGCAGCTTAGGGCCTGACACTGAAGCTTTCTTT.

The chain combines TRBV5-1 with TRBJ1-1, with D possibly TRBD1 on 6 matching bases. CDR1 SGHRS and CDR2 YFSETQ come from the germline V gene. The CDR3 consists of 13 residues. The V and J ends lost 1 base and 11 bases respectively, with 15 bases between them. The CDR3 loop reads CASSLSERGAAFF. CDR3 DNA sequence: TGCGCCAGCAGCTTGTCGGAGCGGGGGGCTGCTTTCTTT.

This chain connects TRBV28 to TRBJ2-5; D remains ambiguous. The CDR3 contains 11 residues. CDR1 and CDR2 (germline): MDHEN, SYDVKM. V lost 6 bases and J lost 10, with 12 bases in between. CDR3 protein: CASSHTVFQYF. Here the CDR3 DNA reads TGTGCCAGCAGCCATACAGTGTTCCAGTACTTC.

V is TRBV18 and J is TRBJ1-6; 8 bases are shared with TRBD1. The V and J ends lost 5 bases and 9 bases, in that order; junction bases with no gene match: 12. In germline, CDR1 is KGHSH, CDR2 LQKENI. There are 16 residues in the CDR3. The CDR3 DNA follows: TGTGCCAGCTCATCCTCCAGGGGGCAGATTGGTTCACCCCTCCACTTT. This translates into CASSSSRGQIGSPLHF.

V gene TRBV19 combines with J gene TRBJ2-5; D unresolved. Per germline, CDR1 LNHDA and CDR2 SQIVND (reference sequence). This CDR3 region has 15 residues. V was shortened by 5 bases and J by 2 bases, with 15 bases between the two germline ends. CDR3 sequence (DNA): TGTGCCAGTAGTTTCTCCAGCGTCATGCAAGAGACCCAGTACTTC. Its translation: CASSFSSVMQETQYF.

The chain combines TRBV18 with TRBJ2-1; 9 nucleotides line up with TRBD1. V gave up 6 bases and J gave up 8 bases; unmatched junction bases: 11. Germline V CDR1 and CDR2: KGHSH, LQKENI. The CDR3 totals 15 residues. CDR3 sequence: CASSAPGQGRYEQFF. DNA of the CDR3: TGTGCCAGCTCGGCACCGGGACAGGGTAGGTATGAGCAGTTCTTC.

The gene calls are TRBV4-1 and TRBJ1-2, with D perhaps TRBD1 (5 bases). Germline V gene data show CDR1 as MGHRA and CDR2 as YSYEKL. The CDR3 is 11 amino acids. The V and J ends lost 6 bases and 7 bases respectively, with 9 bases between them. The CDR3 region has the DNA TGCGCCAGCAGGGGGCAAGGTGGCTACACCTTC. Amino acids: CASRGQGGYTF.

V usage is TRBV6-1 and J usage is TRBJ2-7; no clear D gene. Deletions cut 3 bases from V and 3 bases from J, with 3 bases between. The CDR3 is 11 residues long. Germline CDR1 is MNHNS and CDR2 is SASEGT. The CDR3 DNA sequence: TGTGCCAGCAGTGATCGCTACGAGCAGTACTTC. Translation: CASSDRYEQYF.

CDR3 loop: CASSGGGHPYEQYF. DNA of the CDR3: TGTGCCAGCAGCGGGGGGGGGCACCCCTACGAGCAGTACTTC. The chain couples TRBV9 to TRBJ2-7; the D gene is possibly TRBD2 (7 bases). The CDR3 loop spans 14 amino acids. CDR1 SGDLS and CDR2 YYNGEE come from the germline V gene. V was clipped by 3 bases and J by 2 bases, with 12 bases between them.

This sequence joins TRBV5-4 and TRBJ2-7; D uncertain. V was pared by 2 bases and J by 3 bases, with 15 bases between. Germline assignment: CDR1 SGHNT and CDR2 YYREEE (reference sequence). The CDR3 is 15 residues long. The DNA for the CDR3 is TGTGCCAGCAGCTTTCAACATAGGCGACTCTACGAGCAGTACTTC. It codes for CASSFQHRRLYEQYF.

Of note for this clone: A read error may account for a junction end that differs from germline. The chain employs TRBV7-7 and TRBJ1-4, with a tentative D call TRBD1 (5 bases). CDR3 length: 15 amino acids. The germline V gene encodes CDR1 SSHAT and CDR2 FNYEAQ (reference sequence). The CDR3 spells CASSPRRGLNEKLFF. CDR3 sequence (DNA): TGTGCTAGCAGCCCCCGGCGGGGCCTTAATGAAAAACTGTTTTTT.

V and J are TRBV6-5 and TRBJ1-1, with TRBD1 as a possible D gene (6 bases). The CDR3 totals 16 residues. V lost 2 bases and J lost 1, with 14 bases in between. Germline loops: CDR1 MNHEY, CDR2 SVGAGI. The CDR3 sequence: CASSYGGGARNTEAFF. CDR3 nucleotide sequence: TGTGCCAGCAGTTACGGGGGGGGCGCGCGGAACACTGAAGCTTTCTTT.

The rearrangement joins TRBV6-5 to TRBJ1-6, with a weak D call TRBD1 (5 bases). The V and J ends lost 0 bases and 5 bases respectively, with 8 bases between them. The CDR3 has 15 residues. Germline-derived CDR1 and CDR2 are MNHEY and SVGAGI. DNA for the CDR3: TGTGCCAGCAGTTACTCAGGGGCAGATAATTCACCCCTCCACTTT. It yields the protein CASSYSGADNSPLHF.